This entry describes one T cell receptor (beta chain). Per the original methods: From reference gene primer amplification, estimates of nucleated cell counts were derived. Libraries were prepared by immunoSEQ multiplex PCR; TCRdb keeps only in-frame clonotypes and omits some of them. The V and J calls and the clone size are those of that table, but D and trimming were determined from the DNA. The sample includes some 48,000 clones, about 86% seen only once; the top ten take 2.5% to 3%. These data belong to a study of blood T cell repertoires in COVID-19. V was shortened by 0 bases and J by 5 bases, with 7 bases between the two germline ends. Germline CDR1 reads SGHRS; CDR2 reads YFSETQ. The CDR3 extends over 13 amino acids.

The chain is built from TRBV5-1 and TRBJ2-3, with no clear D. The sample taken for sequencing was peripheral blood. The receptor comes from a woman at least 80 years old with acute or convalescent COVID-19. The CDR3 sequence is CASSLAELDTQYF. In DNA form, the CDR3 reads TGCGCCAGCAGCTTGGCCGAACTAGATACGCAGTATTTT.